This TCR beta chain was obtained from a study of molecular identifiers for immune sequencing clone quantification. Study results and caveats: Shared barcodes on identical TCR molecules could underestimate the sizes of highly expanded clones.

V was clipped by 5 bases and J by 3 bases, with 16 bases between them. CDR1 and CDR2 (germline): DFQATT, SNEGSKA (reference sequence). The CDR3 contains 14 residues. Every naive CD8 library was made from between roughly 18,000 and 1,000,000 sorted cells with 10%, 30% or 50% RNA. The authors sorted naive CD8 T cells as CD8+CD4-CCR7+CD45RA+. This clonotype was recorded many times. The antigen is undetermined. Making the bulk TCR libraries relied on previously described methods and listed TCR primers. TCRdb reprocessed the PCR reads via MiXCR and lists one record per CDR3 protein. The sample holds about 320,000 distinct CDR3 sequences, about 22% seen once.

The sequenced sample was naive CD8+ T cells from blood, with Jurkat cell RNA spiked in. Regarding subset: FACS-sorted CD8+CD4-CCR7+CD45RA+ naive T cells. This rearrangement joins TRBV20-1 to TRBJ1-2; D is unresolved. This clonotype was obtained from a human donor in good health. Some libraries in this study had Jurkat cell RNA spiked in. This CDR3 is CSAGPSPTDYGYTF. Here the CDR3 DNA reads TGCAGTGCTGGCCCCAGTCCAACGGACTATGGCTACACCTTC.